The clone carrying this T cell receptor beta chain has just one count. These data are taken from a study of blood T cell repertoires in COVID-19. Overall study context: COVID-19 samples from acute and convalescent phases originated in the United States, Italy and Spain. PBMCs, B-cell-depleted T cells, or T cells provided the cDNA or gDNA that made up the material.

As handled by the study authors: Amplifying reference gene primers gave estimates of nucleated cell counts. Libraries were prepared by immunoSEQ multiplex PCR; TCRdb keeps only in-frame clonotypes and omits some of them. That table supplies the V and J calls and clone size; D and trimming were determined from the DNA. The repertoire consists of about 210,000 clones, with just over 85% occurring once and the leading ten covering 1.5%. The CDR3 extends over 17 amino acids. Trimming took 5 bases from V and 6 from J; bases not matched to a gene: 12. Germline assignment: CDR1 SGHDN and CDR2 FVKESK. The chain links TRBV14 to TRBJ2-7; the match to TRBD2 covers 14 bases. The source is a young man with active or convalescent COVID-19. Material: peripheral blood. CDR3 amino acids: CASSWGTSGSTLTEQYF. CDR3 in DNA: TGTGCCAGCAGCTGGGGGACTAGCGGGAGTACACTAACCGAGCAGTACTTC. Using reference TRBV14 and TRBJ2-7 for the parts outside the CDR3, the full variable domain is EAGVTQFPSHSVIEKGQTVTLRCDPISGHDNLYWYRRVMGKEIKFLLHFVKESKQDESGMPNNRFLAERTGGTYSTLKVQPAELEDSGVYFCASSWGTSGSTLTEQYFGPGTRLTVT.